These 28 T cell receptor beta chains were sequenced from one sample in a study of metastatic and nonmetastatic thyroid tumors. MiXCR re-clonotyped the PCR reads for TCRdb. The table shows more than 15,000 clones, with 27% occurring only once. Thyroid surgery was preceded by no treatment in any patient. Sequencing input: blood. These receptors were collected from a female donor with papillary thyroid cancer or a benign thyroid nodule (not recorded which). Some clones in this sample may be carry-over from other donors' samples.

This clone came up many times. The chain uses TRBV7-9 and TRBJ1-1; TRBD1 is a possible D gene (6 bases). Looked up from germline, CDR1 is SEHNR and CDR2 is FQNEAQ (reference sequence). V shed 6 bases and J shed 3 bases, with 14 bases lying between them. The CDR3 is 14 residues long. This CDR3 reads CASSQQGRDTEAFF. The CDR3 DNA is TGTGCCAGCAGTCAACAGGGAAGGGACACTGAAGCTTTCTTT. The whole variable domain, remainder taken from reference TRBV7-9 and TRBJ1-1, is DTGVSQNPRHKITKRGQNVTFRCDPISEHNRLYWYRQTLGQGPEFLTYFQNEAQLEKSRLLSDRFSAERPKGSFSTLEIQRTEQGDSAMYLCASSQQGRDTEAFFGQGTRLTVV.

This clone was counted ten times or more. The chain couples TRBV11-2 to TRBJ2-7; 9 bases are shared with TRBD1. CDR3 length equals 13 residues. CDR1 SGHAT and CDR2 FQNNGV come from the germline V gene. J was trimmed by 3 bases and V by 5 bases; bases with no gene match: 2. CDR3 in amino acids: CASSRTGVYEQYF. The CDR3 DNA reads TGTGCCAGCAGCAGGACAGGGGTCTACGAGCAGTACTTC.

This chain's CDR3 is CSARPHPNSPLHF. The CDR3 coding sequence is TGCAGTGCTAGACCTCACCCCAATTCACCCCTCCACTTT. The chain joins TRBV20-1 to TRBJ1-6; D ambiguous. V was cut by 2 bases and J by 7 bases, with 9 bases left in between. In germline, CDR1 is DFQATT, CDR2 SNEGSKA (reference sequence). This CDR3 has 13 amino acids.

The rearrangement links TRBV6-1 to TRBJ1-5; D is undetermined. Trimming cost V 7 bases and J 5 bases, with 15 bases left between them. The CDR3 has 14 residues. Per the germline V gene, CDR1 is MNHNS and CDR2 is SASEGT. The CDR3 nucleotides are TGTGCCAGCATTGGGGAGGGTAACTATCAGCCCCAGCATTTT. Protein: CASIGEGNYQPQHF.

This clone was counted at least ten times. One end of the junction fails to match germline, which may point to a read error. J is TRBJ2-7 and V is TRBV3-1, with D hard to call. CDR1 and CDR2 (germline): LGHDT, YNNKEL (reference sequence). This CDR3 spans 10 amino acids. CDR3 in amino acids: CASSQDYLFF. CDR3 nucleotide sequence: TGTGCCAGCAGCCAAGACTACCTCTTCTTC.

This clone was found many times. This rearrangement joins TRBV4-2 to TRBJ1-6; D is uncertain. V was pared by 0 bases and J by 0 bases, with 15 bases between. The CDR3 contains 19 residues. CDR1 and CDR2 from the germline V gene are LGHNA and YNFKEQ. As DNA, the CDR3 is TGTGCCAGCAGCCAAGATCCCCTGTCCCCGAGCTCCTATAATTCACCCCTCCACTTT. As protein: CASSQDPLSPSSYNSPLHF.

The count of this clone is one. The V and J genes are TRBV30 and TRBJ1-6; no reliable D call. V gave up 0 bases and J gave up 9 bases, with 9 bases separating them. This CDR3 has 13 residues. Per the germline V gene, CDR1 is GTSNPN and CDR2 is SVGIG (reference sequence). CDR3 coding DNA: TGTGCCTGGAGTGTCAAAGGAGGTTCACCCCTCCACTTT. This codes for CAWSVKGGSPLHF.

The chain carries TRBV30 and TRBJ1-5; 10 bases fit TRBD1. Germline V gene sequence: CDR1 GTSNPN, CDR2 SVGIG (reference sequence). The CDR3 consists of 18 residues. J lost 11 bases, V lost 2 bases, and 21 bases had no gene match. Here the CDR3 reads CAWSRRRQGAPGVVAQHF. Written as DNA, the CDR3 is TGTGCCTGGAGTAGGAGGAGACAGGGGGCCCCGGGGGTGGTGGCCCAGCATTTT.

The chain uses TRBV28 and TRBJ2-1; 12 nucleotides agree with TRBD2. The V and J ends lost 5 bases and 5 bases, in that order; junction bases with no gene match: 4. This CDR3 spans 15 amino acids. Germline V CDR1 and CDR2: MDHEN, SYDVKM. The CDR3 loop reads CASSHLAGGHNEQFF. CDR3 sequence (DNA): TGTGCCAGCAGTCATCTAGCGGGAGGGCACAATGAGCAGTTCTTC.

This clone showed up many times. The chain is built from TRBV6-2 or TRBV6-3 and TRBJ1-5, with 7 positions matching TRBD1. This CDR3 comprises 18 residues. With V trimmed by 7 bases and J by 4 bases, 19 bases remained unmatched. Germline lookup yields CDR1 MNHEY and CDR2 SVGEGT. CDR3 residues: CASTQWDARQGGNQPQHF. The CDR3 bases are TGTGCCAGCACCCAATGGGACGCCCGACAGGGAGGGAATCAGCCCCAGCATTTT.

This clone occurred a few times. The gene calls are TRBV15 and TRBJ2-2, with D maybe TRBD2 (5 bases). Deletions cut 10 bases from V and 3 bases from J, with 15 bases between. The CDR3 covers 14 residues. Germline V gives CDR1 LNHNV, CDR2 YYDKDF (reference sequence). CDR3 amino acids: CASKGLAYTGELFF. Here the CDR3 DNA reads TGTGCCAGTAAGGGATTAGCGTACACCGGGGAGCTGTTTTTT. Complete variable domain (other parts from reference TRBV15 and TRBJ2-2): DAMVIQNPRYQVTQFGKPVTLSCSQTLNHNVMYWYQQKSSQAPKLLFHYYDKDFNNEADTPDNFQSRRPNTSFCFLDIRSPGLGDTAMYLCASKGLAYTGELFFGEGSRLTVL.

This chain links TRBV28 with TRBJ1-2, with TRBD1 identical over 11 bases. The CDR3 covers 14 residues. The germline V gene encodes CDR1 MDHEN and CDR2 SYDVKM. The trim removed 6 bases at V and 6 bases at J, leaving 6 bases unmatched. The DNA for the CDR3 is TGTGCCAGCAGCTGGACAGGGGGCACAGATGGCTACACCTTC. Residues: CASSWTGGTDGYTF.

This clone has ten or more counts. Possible read error: a much larger clone is one base away. This sample also contains other DNA sequences that code for the same CDR3. J is TRBJ1-1 and V is TRBV27, with 8 bases that match TRBD1. The CDR3 is 18 residues long. Looked up from germline, CDR1 is MNHEY and CDR2 is SMNVEV (reference sequence). As DNA, the CDR3 is TGTGCCAGCAGTTTATCGTGGGGACAGGACCCAGGGATCACTGAAGCTTTTTTT. This sequence encodes CASSLSWGQDPGITEAFF.

The genes are TRBV6-1 and TRBJ2-1, with 13 bases that match TRBD2. This CDR3 comprises 14 residues. V trimming: 4 bases; J trimming: 6 bases; junction bases outside the gene matches: 0. Germline assignment: CDR1 MNHNS and CDR2 SASEGT. The CDR3 protein is CASSGTSGSNEQFF. In nucleotides, the CDR3 is TGTGCCAGCAGTGGGACTAGCGGGAGCAATGAGCAGTTCTTC.

This CDR3 reads CASRLDVNSYEQYF. The CDR3 region has the DNA TGTGCCAGCAGGCTGGACGTGAACTCCTACGAGCAGTACTTC. J is TRBJ2-7 and V is TRBV27, with unresolved D. Per the germline V gene, CDR1 is MNHEY and CDR2 is SMNVEV (reference sequence). V was pared by 6 bases and J by 0 bases, with 12 bases between. The CDR3 contains 14 residues.

A remark on this clone: At one of its ends the junction is not consistent with the germline gene, which may arise from a read error. J is TRBJ2-2 and V is TRBV24-1; 9 bases match TRBD2. The CDR3 is made up of 17 amino acids. Germline CDR1 is KGHDR and CDR2 is SFDVKD. This chain's CDR3 is CATSEPRGRVNTGELFF. The CDR3 coding sequence is TGTGCCACTAGTGAGCCCCGCGGGAGGGTAAACACCGGGGAGCTGTTTTTT.

This clone has a handful of counts. The chain has TRBV2 and TRBJ1-5, with D possibly TRBD1 on 6 matching bases. CDR3 length: 17 amino acids. V lost 4 bases to trimming and J lost 5 bases, with 21 bases between them. The V gene's germline CDR1 is SNHLY and CDR2 FYNNEI. The CDR3 nucleotides read TGTGCCAGCAGTGTTAGCTATGTGGGGGGGGCGGATCAGCCCCAGCATTTT. Protein sequence: CASSVSYVGGADQPQHF.

In its sample, this clone is medium-sized. The chain couples TRBV12-3 or TRBV12-4 to TRBJ2-1, with D perhaps matching TRBD2 (5 bases). V gave up 6 bases and J gave up 0 bases, with 12 bases separating them. The CDR3 sequence is 15 residues long. This chain's CDR3 is CASRSSSSSYNEQFF. The CDR3 DNA follows: TGTGCCAGCAGGTCTAGCTCCAGCTCCTACAATGAGCAGTTCTTC.

This clone showed up just a few times. This chain joins TRBV6-4 and TRBJ2-3, with 9 bases that match TRBD2. This CDR3 comprises 15 residues. V gave up 4 bases and J gave up 4 bases; unmatched junction bases: 6. Germline V gene sequence: CDR1 MRHNA, CDR2 SNTAGT. The CDR3, as DNA: TGTGCCAGCAGTGCGGCTAGCGGGACGTCAGATACGCAGTATTTT. It codes for CASSAASGTSDTQYF.

This rearrangement joins TRBV20-1 to TRBJ2-7; 10 nucleotides align to TRBD2. The V segment lost 1 base and the J segment 2 bases; nucleotides outside the gene matches: 5. Germline V gene sequence: CDR1 DFQATT, CDR2 SNEGSKA (reference sequence). This CDR3 has 15 amino acids. Here the CDR3 reads CSARAGTSDTYEQYF. For the CDR3, the DNA is TGCAGTGCTAGAGCCGGGACTAGCGACACCTACGAGCAGTACTTC.

Concerning this clone itself: An end of the junction does not agree with germline; a read error may underlie this. This CDR3 is also generated by other DNA sequences in the sample. The chain combines TRBV6-1 with TRBJ1-5; D not certain. CDR3 length: 13 amino acids. The germline V gene encodes CDR1 MNHNS and CDR2 SASEGT. The CDR3 spells CACSLGVDQPQHF. CDR3 coding DNA: TGTGCCTGCAGTCTTGGGGTAGATCAGCCCCAGCATTTT.

The J gene is TRBJ1-1, the V gene TRBV4-1; perhaps TRBD1 as D (6 bases). V was trimmed by 5 bases and J by 2 bases, leaving 12 bases between them. From germline, CDR1 is MGHRA and CDR2 YSYEKL. The CDR3 loop spans 14 amino acids. CDR3 loop: CASSTRTENTEAFF. The CDR3 DNA reads TGCGCCAGCAGCACCCGGACAGAAAACACTGAAGCTTTCTTT.

In its sample, this clone was seen many times. The genes are TRBV11-3 and TRBJ2-7; 7 nucleotides match TRBD1. The V and J ends lost 4 bases and 3 bases, in that order; junction bases with no gene match: 6. This CDR3 is 14 amino acids long. CDR1 is SGHNT, CDR2 YENEEA, per germline. The CDR3 bases are TGTGCCAGCAGCTCTGACCAGGGGGACTACGAGCAGTACTTC. Encoded protein: CASSSDQGDYEQYF.

This clone was recorded a few times. The J gene is TRBJ2-1, the V gene TRBV7-8; D perhaps matches TRBD1 (5 bases). This CDR3 comprises 14 residues. The V gene lost 3 bases and the J gene lost 6 bases, with 12 bases spanning the gap. From germline, CDR1 is SGHVS and CDR2 FQNEAQ. DNA for the CDR3: TGTGCCAGCAGCTTCCAGTGGGGCGGCAATGAGCAGTTCTTC. It is translated as CASSFQWGGNEQFF.

This clone has just one count. One end of the junction fails to match germline, which may point to a read error. The V gene is TRBV20-1, the J gene TRBJ1-5; TRBD1 is a possible D gene (5 bases). Germline CDR1 reads DFQATT; CDR2 reads SNEGSKA (reference sequence). The CDR3 consists of 15 residues. The CDR3 spells CSARGQGLSNQPQHF. The DNA of the CDR3 is TGTAGTGCTAGGGGTCAGGGACTGAGCAATCAGCCCCAGCATTTT.

The chain uses TRBV20-1 and TRBJ2-5; D call uncertain. CDR3 length equals 14 residues. Germline values: CDR1 DFQATT, CDR2 SNEGSKA (reference sequence). The germline V and J ends were trimmed by 4 bases and 2 bases, with 14 bases remaining between them. The CDR3 region has the DNA TGCAGTGCTATAAGAGTGGCGGAACAAGAGACCCAGTACTTC. Encoded protein: CSAIRVAEQETQYF.

A remark on this clone: A read error is possible here, since a much larger clone lies one base away. The chain has TRBV28 and TRBJ2-2; weak D call: TRBD1 (6 bases). Trimming left V 7 bases short and J 5 bases short, with 11 bases between. CDR1 is MDHEN, CDR2 SYDVKM, per germline. The CDR3 covers 13 residues. CDR3 loop: CASITGWTGELFF. In nucleotides, the CDR3 is TGTGCCAGCATCACAGGGTGGACCGGGGAGCTGTTTTTT.

The genes are TRBV6-7 and TRBJ2-7; D might be TRBD1 or TRBD2, each matching 5 bases. TRBV6-7 is flagged as an ORF with uncertain function. The V end was cut by 2 bases, the J end by 3 bases, with 14 bases between. CDR3 length: 15 residues. CDR3 nucleotide sequence: TGTGCCAGCAGTTACCTATGGGACCGCAACTACGAGCAGTACTTC. Its protein is CASSYLWDRNYEQYF.